A single sample is the source of the 10 T cell receptor beta chains below, sequenced in a study of cytomegalovirus exposure and HLA in healthy donors (dated by TCRdb to the late 2010s). Libraries came from the immunoSEQ multiplex PCR assay. The table was pulled from immuneACCESS by TCRdb, which kept in-frame rearrangements only. Such tables lose some clones; where checked, under half of the loss comes from unresolved V genes, and the rest has no known cause. This sample has some 140,000 clones in its table, and approximately 86% of those were observed once. 20% to 25% of the sample goes to the ten largest clones. The specimen sequenced was PBMCs. The receptor set was obtained from a man aged 18 to 35 in good health and CMV-seropositive.

This sequence joins TRBV4-3 and TRBJ1-5; D may be TRBD1 (5 bases). The CDR3 is 16 amino acids. Germline CDR1 and CDR2: LGHNA and YSLEER. V was cut by 0 bases and J by 3 bases, with 12 bases left in between. In DNA, the CDR3 is TGCGCCAGCAGCCAAGATTCGGGACTGAACAATCAGCCCCAGCATTTT. Protein sequence: CASSQDSGLNNQPQHF.

The CDR3 reads CASSLDMAGMSNQPQHF. The CDR3 bases are TGTGCCAGCAGCCTAGATATGGCAGGGATGAGCAATCAGCCCCAGCATTTT. The rearrangement joins TRBV7-2 to TRBJ1-5, with D maybe TRBD1 (5 bases). With 5 bases removed from V and 1 base from J, the gap between germline ends came to 18 bases. CDR1 is SGHTA, CDR2 FQGNSA, per germline. CDR3 length: 17 amino acids.

The J gene is TRBJ2-3, the V gene TRBV27; 12 nucleotides agree with TRBD1. Trimming removed 4 bases from V and 7 bases from J; junction bases left unmatched: 9. The germline gives CDR1 MNHEY, CDR2 SMNVEV (reference sequence). This CDR3 spans 16 amino acids. This CDR3 is CASSSPSRDRGHTQYF. The CDR3 DNA reads as TGTGCCAGCAGTTCCCCCTCCCGGGACAGGGGGCATACGCAGTATTTT.

This sequence joins TRBV7-2 and TRBJ1-4; D possibly corresponds to TRBD1 (5 bases). CDR1 is SGHTA and CDR2 is FQGNSA in the germline V gene. The CDR3 sequence is 16 residues long. Trimming stripped 5 bases from V and 5 bases from J, with 18 bases between. The chain's CDR3 is CASSPTVRQLNEKLFF. CDR3 DNA: TGTGCCAGCAGCCCCACCGTACGACAGCTGAATGAAAAACTGTTTTTT.

The chain links TRBV29-1 to TRBJ2-3; D is possibly TRBD1 (5 bases). In germline, CDR1 is SQVTM, CDR2 ANQGSEA. The length of the CDR3 is 14 residues. V was clipped by 2 bases and J by 2 bases, with 11 bases between them. CDR3 sequence reads: CSVEPGHLTDTQYF. The CDR3 region has the DNA TGCAGCGTTGAACCCGGACACCTCACAGATACGCAGTATTTT.

This chain joins TRBV5-1 and TRBJ1-1; 9 nucleotides line up with TRBD1. The CDR3 sequence is 14 residues long. Trimming cost V 7 bases and J 1 base; bases outside gene matches: 5. Germline values: CDR1 SGHRS, CDR2 YFSETQ. The DNA of the CDR3 is TGCGCCAGCGGGGGACAGGGAGGGAACACTGAAGCTTTCTTT. Encoded protein: CASGGQGGNTEAFF.

The chain has TRBV29-1 and TRBJ1-1, with D tentatively TRBD1 (6 bases). This CDR3 is built from 14 residues. With 6 bases removed from V and 0 bases from J, the gap between germline ends came to 14 bases. Per the germline V gene, CDR1 is SQVTM and CDR2 is ANQGSEA. The CDR3 loop reads CSVAGALMNTEAFF. The CDR3 DNA reads as TGCAGCGTCGCAGGGGCTCTCATGAACACTGAAGCTTTCTTT.

This clone has a handful of counts. The CDR3: CASSLGAQFF. In DNA, the CDR3 is TGTGCCAGCAGCTTGGGAGCTCAGTTCTTC. V usage is TRBV5-5 and J usage is TRBJ2-1; D not certain. Between the trimmed V and J ends, which lost 0 bases and 13 bases, there was a span of 5 bases. CDR3 length equals 10 residues. CDR1 SGHKS and CDR2 YYEKEE come from the germline V gene (reference sequence).

The chain recombines TRBV5-1 with TRBJ2-1, with TRBD1 matching over 7 bases. V dropped 5 bases and J dropped 8; count of bases not matched to a gene: 7. Germline CDR1 reads SGHRS; CDR2 reads YFSETQ. The CDR3 has 13 residues. The CDR3 is CASRQGVVDEQFF. The CDR3 DNA sequence: TGCGCCAGCAGGCAGGGGGTCGTCGATGAGCAGTTCTTC.

The chain has TRBV9 and TRBJ2-1; no definite D call. Germline V CDR1 and CDR2: SGDLS, YYNGEE. Trimming cost V 3 bases and J 5 bases, with 12 bases left between them. This CDR3 region has 14 residues. The CDR3 sequence is CASSGYTVHNEQFF. The CDR3 DNA reads TGTGCCAGCAGCGGATACACAGTACACAATGAGCAGTTCTTC.